This section outlines one TCR beta chain sequence together with its context. Its matching antigen is unknown. The assay was immunoSEQ multiplex PCR, and TCRdb's table has in-frame clones only and misses some. The sample contains roughly 29,000 clones, around 82% of which appear only once. These data are taken from a study of T cells in localized non-small cell lung cancer. The CDR3 runs to 14 residues. The V gene's germline CDR1 is SGHRS and CDR2 YFSETQ. The V and J ends lost 3 bases and 5 bases respectively, with 14 bases between them. Findings of the study overall: Patients showing higher blood T cell density tended to see longer overall survival. Uninvolved adjacent lung showed peak T cell clonality, exceeding tumor. Only one tumor region was sequenced, so heterogeneity remains possible.

This chain links TRBV5-1 with TRBJ2-5, with D perhaps matching TRBD1 or TRBD2 (6 bases each). The sample in question was peripheral blood mononuclear cells, obtained before any cancer treatment. The TCR sequence derives from a man aged 40 to 69 with stage III lung adenocarcinoma. CDR3 in DNA: TGCGCCAGCAGCTGGGGGGCGGTGAGGGAGACCCAGTACTTC. Translating it yields CASSWGAVRETQYF.